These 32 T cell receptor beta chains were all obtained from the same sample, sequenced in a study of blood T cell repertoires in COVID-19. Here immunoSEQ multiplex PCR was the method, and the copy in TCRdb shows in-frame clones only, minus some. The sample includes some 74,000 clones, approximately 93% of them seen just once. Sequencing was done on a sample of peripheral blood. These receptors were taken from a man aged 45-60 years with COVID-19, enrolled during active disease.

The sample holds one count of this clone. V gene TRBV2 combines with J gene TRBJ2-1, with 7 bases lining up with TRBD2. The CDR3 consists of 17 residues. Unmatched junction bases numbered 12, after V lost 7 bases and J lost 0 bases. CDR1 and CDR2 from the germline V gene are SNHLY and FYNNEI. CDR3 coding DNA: TGTGCCAGCAATCTCCAGGGCGGGAGTAGCTCCTACAATGAGCAGTTCTTC. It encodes CASNLQGGSSSYNEQFF.

CDR3 sequence: CASLGTSGTGELFF. For the CDR3, the DNA is TGTGCCAGCCTTGGGACTAGCGGGACCGGGGAGCTGTTTTTT. The rearrangement joins TRBV3-1 (or the pseudogene TRBV3-2) to TRBJ2-2; TRBD2 matches 12 bases. The CDR3 loop spans 14 amino acids. Germline V CDR1 and CDR2: LGHDT, YNNKEL (reference sequence). Germline trimming cut 8 bases from V and 5 bases from J; bases unmatched to any gene: 3.

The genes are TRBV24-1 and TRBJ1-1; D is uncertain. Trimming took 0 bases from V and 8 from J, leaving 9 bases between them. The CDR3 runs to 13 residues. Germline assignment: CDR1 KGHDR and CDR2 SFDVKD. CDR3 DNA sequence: TGTGCCACCAGTGATTTGCAGGCCGGAGAAGCTTTCTTT. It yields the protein CATSDLQAGEAFF.

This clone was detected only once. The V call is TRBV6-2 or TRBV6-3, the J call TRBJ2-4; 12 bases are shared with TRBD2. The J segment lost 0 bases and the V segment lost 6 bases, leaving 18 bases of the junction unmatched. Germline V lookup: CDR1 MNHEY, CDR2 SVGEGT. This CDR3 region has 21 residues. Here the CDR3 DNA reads TGTGCCAGCAGCTTTACCCCAGGGACTAGCGGGCGTATTATAGCCAAAAACATTCAGTACTTC. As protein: CASSFTPGTSGRIIAKNIQYF.

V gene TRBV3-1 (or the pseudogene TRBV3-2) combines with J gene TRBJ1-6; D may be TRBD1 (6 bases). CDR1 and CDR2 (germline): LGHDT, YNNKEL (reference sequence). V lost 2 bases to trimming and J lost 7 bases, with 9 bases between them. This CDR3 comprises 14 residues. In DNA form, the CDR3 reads TGTGCCAGCAGCCAACAGGGGCGCAATTCACCCCTCCACTTT. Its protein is CASSQQGRNSPLHF.

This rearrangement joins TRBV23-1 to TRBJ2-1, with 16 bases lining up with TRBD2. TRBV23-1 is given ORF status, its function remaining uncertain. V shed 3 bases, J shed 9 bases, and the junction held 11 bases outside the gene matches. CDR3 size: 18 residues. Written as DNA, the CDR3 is TGCGCCAGCAGTCAGGGGACTAGCGGGAGGGAAGTTAATCTTGAGCAGTTCTTC. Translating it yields CASSQGTSGREVNLEQFF.

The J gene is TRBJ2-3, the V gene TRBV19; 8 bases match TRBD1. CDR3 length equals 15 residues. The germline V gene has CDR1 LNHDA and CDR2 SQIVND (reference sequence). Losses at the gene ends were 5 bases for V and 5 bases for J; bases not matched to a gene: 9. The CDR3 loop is CASSPRTGSRDTQYF. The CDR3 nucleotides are TGTGCCAGTAGTCCCCGGACAGGGTCGAGAGATACGCAGTATTTT.

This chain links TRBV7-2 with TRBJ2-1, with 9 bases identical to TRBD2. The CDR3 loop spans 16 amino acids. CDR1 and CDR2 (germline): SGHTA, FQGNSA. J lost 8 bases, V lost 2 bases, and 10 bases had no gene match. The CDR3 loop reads CASSLYAGGSLDEQFF. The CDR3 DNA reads TGTGCCAGCAGCTTATACGCGGGAGGGTCGTTAGATGAGCAGTTCTTC.

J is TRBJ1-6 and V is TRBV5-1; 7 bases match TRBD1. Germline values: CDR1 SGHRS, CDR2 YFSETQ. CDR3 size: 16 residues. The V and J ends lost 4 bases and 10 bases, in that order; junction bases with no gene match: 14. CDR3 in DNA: TGCGCCAGCAGCCCTAGGACAGGACAGTCTGGGTCACCCCTCCACTTT. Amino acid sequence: CASSPRTGQSGSPLHF.

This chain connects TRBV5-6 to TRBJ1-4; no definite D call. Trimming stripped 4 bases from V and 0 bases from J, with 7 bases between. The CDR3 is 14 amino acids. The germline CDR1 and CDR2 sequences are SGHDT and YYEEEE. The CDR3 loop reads CASSNIATNEKLFF. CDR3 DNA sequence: TGTGCCAGCAGCAACATCGCAACTAATGAAAAACTGTTTTTT.

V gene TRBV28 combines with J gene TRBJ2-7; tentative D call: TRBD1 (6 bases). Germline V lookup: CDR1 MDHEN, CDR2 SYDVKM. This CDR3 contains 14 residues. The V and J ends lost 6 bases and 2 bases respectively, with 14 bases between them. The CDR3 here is CASSLSGVTYEQYF. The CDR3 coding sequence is TGTGCCAGCAGCCTCTCAGGGGTTACCTACGAGCAGTACTTC.

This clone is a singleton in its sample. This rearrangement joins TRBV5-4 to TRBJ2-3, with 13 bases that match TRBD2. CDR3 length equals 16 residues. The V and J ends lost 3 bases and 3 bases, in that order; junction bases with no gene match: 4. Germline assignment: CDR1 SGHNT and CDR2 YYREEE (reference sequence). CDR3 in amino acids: CASSSVLAGGTDTQYF. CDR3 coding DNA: TGTGCCAGCAGCTCAGTACTAGCGGGAGGGACAGATACGCAGTATTTT.

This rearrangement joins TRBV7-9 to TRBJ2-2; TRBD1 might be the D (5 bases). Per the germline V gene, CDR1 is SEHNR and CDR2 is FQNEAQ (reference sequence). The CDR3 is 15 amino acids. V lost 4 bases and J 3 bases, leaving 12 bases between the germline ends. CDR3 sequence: CASSSQQADTGELFF. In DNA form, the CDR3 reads TGTGCCAGCAGCTCCCAACAGGCCGACACCGGGGAGCTGTTTTTT.

The CDR3 loop is CASSVEAGRDTDTQYF. As DNA, the CDR3 is TGTGCCAGCAGCGTAGAGGCCGGGAGGGACACAGATACGCAGTATTTT. The rearrangement links TRBV9 to TRBJ2-3; TRBD2 aligns across 8 bases. The CDR3 has 16 amino acids. Germline CDR1 and CDR2: SGDLS and YYNGEE. J gave up 2 bases and V 0 bases, and 5 bases lay outside the gene matches.

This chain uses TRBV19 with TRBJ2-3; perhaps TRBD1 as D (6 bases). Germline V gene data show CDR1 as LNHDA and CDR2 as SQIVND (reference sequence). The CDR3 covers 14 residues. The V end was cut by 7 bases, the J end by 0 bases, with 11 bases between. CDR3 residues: CASNLGQSTDTQYF. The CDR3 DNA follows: TGTGCCAGTAACCTCGGACAGAGCACAGATACGCAGTATTTT.

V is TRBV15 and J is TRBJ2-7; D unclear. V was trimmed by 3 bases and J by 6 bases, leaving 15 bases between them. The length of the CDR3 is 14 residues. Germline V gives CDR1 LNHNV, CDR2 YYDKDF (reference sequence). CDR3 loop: CATSSPPSVSEQYF. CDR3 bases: TGTGCCACCAGCAGCCCTCCCTCTGTCTCCGAGCAGTACTTC.

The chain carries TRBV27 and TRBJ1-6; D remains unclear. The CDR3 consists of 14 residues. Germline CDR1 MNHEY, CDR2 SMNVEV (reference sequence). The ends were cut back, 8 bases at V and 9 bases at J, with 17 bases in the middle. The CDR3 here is CASGPGAAGSPLHF. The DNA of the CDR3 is TGTGCCAGCGGGCCCGGAGCGGCGGGTTCACCCCTCCACTTT.

The DNA of the CDR3 is TGTGCCAGTAGCAGGGGGCGAGGCATTCAGTACTTC. Translating it yields CASSRGRGIQYF. This chain joins TRBV19 and TRBJ2-4; 8 positions match TRBD1. CDR1 and CDR2 (germline): LNHDA, SQIVND (reference sequence). Germline trimming cut 6 bases from V and 9 bases from J; bases unmatched to any gene: 4. The CDR3 is made up of 12 amino acids.

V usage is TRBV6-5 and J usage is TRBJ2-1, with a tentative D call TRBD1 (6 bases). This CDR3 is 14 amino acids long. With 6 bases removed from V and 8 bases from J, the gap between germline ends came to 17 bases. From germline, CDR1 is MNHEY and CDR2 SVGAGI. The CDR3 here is CASRRLDRLHEQFF. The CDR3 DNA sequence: TGTGCCAGCAGAAGACTCGACAGGCTCCATGAGCAGTTCTTC.

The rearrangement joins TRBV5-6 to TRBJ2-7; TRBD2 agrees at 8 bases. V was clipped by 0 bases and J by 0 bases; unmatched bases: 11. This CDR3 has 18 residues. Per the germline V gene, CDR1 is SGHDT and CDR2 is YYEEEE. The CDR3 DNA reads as TGTGCCAGCAGCTTGGGAGCATGGTTTAGCGGGGACTCCTACGAGCAGTACTTC. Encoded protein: CASSLGAWFSGDSYEQYF.

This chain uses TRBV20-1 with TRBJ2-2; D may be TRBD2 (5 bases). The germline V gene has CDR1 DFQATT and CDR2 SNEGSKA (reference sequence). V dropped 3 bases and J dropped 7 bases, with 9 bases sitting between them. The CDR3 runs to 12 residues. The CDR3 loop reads CSASREIGELFF. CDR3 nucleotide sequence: TGCAGTGCTAGTCGGGAAATCGGGGAGCTGTTTTTT.

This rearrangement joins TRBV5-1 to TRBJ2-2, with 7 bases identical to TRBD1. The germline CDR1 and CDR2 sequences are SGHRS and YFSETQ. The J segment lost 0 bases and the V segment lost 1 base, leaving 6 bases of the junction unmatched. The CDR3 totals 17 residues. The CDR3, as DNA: TGCGCCAGCAGCTTGTTCGCAGGGGGAGCGAACACCGGGGAGCTGTTTTTT. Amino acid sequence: CASSLFAGGANTGELFF.

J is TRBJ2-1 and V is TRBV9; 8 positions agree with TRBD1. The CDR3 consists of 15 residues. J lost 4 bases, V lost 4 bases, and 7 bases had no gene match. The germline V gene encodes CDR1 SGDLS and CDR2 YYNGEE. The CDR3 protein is CASSLQGGLYNEQFF. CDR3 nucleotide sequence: TGTGCCAGCAGCTTACAGGGGGGACTGTACAATGAGCAGTTCTTC.

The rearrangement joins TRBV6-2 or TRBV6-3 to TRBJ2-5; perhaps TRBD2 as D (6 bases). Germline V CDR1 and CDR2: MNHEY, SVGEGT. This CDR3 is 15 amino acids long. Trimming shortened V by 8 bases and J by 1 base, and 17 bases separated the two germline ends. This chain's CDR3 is CASGSDYSPQETQYF. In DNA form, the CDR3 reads TGTGCCAGCGGTTCGGACTACAGCCCCCAAGAGACCCAGTACTTC.

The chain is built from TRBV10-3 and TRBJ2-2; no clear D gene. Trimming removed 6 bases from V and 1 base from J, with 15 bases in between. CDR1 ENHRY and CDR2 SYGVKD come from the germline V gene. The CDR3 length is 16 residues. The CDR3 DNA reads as TGTGCCATCAGCGAACGCGCACAGAAGAACACCGGGGAGCTGTTTTTT. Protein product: CAISERAQKNTGELFF.

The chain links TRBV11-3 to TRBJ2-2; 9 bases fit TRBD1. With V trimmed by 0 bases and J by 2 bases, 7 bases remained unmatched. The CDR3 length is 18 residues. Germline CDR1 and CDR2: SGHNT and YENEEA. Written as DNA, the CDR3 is TGTGCCAGCAGCTTAGATCAAGTGGGACAGGGTAACACCGGGGAGCTGTTTTTT. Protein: CASSLDQVGQGNTGELFF.

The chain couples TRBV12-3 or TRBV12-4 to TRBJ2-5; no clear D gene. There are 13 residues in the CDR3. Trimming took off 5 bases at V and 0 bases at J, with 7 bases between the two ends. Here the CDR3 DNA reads TGTGCCAGCAGTCCTACGTACCAAGAGACCCAGTACTTC. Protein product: CASSPTYQETQYF.

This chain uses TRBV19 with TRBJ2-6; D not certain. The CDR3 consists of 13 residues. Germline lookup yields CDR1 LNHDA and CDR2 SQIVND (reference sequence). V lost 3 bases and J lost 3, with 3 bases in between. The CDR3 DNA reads TGTGCCAGTAGTATCAATGGGGCCAACGTCCTGACTTTC. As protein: CASSINGANVLTF. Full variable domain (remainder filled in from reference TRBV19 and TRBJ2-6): DGGITQSPKYLFRKEGQNVTLSCEQNLNHDAMYWYRQDPGQGLRLIYYSQIVNDFQKGDIAEGYSVSREKKESFPLTVTSAQKNPTAFYLCASSINGANVLTFGAGSRLTVL.

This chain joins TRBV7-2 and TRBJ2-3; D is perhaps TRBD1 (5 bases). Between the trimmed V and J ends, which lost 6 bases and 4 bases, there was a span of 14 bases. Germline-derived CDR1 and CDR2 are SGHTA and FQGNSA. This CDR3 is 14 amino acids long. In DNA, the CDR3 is TGTGCCAGCAGGCCAGGGAATGTAGCAGATACGCAGTATTTT. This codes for CASRPGNVADTQYF.

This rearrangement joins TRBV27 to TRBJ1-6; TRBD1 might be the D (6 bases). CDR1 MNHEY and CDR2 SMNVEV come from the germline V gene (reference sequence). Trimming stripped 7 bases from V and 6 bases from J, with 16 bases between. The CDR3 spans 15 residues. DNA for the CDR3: TGTGCCAGCACCTTAAGGGGGGGGCCTAATTCACCCCTCCACTTT. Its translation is CASTLRGGPNSPLHF.

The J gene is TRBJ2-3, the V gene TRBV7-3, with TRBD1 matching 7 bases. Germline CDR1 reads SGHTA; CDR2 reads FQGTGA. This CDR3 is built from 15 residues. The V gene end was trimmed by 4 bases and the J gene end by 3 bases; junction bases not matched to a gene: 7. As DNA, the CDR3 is TGTGCCAGCAGCTACAGGGGCGCGGGTACAGATACGCAGTATTTT. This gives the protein CASSYRGAGTDTQYF.

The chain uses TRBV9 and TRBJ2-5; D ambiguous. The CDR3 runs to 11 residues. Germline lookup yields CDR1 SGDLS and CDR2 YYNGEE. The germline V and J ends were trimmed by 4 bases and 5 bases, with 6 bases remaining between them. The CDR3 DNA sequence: TGTGCCAGCAGCCCCCGGGAGACCCAGTACTTC. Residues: CASSPRETQYF.